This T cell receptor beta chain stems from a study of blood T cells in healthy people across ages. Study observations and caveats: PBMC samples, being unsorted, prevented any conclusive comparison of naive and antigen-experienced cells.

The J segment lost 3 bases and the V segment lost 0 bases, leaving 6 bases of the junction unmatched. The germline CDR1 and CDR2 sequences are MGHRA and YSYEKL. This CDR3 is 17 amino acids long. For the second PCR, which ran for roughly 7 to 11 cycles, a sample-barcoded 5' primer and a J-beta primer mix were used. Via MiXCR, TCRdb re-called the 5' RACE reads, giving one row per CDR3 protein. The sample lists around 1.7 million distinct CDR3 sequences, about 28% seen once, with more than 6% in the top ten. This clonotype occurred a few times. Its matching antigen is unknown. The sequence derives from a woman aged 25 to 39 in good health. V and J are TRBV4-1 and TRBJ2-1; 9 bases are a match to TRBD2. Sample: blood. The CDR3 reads CASSQEDGTSSYNEQFF. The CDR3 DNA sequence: TGCGCCAGCAGCCAAGAAGATGGGACTAGCAGCTACAATGAGCAGTTCTTC.